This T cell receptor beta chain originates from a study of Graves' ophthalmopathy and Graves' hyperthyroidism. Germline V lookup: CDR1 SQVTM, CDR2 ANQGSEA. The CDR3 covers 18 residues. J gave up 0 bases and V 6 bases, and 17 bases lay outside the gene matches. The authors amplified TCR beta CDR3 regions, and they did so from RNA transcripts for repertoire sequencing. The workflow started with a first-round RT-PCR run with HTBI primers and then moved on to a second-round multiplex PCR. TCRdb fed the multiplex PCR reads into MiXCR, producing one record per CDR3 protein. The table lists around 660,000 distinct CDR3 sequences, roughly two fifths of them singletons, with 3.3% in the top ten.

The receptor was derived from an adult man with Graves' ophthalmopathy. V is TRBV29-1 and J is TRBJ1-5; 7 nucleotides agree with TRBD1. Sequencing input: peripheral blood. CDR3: CSVGRRGILGLSNQPQHF. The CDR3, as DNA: TGCAGCGTAGGCCGCAGGGGGATCCTGGGCCTTAGCAATCAGCCCCAGCATTTT.